Shown below are 5 T cell receptor beta chains from a single sample sequenced in a study of T cell changes during pregnancy in multiple sclerosis. Libraries were prepared by immunoSEQ multiplex PCR; TCRdb keeps only in-frame clonotypes and omits some of them. In the table there are around 67,000 clones, roughly 90% of which are singletons. The sequencing here drew on peripheral blood, taken after pregnancy. The origin of the receptors is a female donor in good health, enrolled as a control in a pregnancy study.

This clone is a singleton in its sample. The chain recombines TRBV5-1 with TRBJ2-1; 11 bases fit TRBD2. J gave up 9 bases and V 0 bases, and 8 bases lay outside the gene matches. Germline-derived CDR1 and CDR2 are SGHRS and YFSETQ. The CDR3 contains 16 residues. CDR3: CASSLDVSGRAGEQFF. The CDR3 DNA sequence: TGCGCCAGCAGCTTGGATGTTAGCGGGAGGGCCGGTGAGCAGTTCTTC.

The rearrangement links TRBV11-3 to TRBJ2-1, with 10 bases matching TRBD2. Germline V gives CDR1 SGHNT, CDR2 YENEEA. V lost 10 bases to trimming and J lost 4 bases; unmatched junction nucleotides: 7. The CDR3 length is 14 residues. The CDR3 coding sequence is TGTGCCACCTTAGCGGGGGGATTTTACAATGAGCAGTTCTTC. Translation gives CATLAGGFYNEQFF.

The J gene is TRBJ2-7, the V gene TRBV5-1, with D possibly TRBD2 on 6 matching bases. Germline V lookup: CDR1 SGHRS, CDR2 YFSETQ. The germline V and J ends were trimmed by 5 bases and 0 bases, with 9 bases remaining between them. The CDR3 runs to 13 residues. This chain's CDR3 is CASRVGGSYEQYF. In nucleotides, the CDR3 is TGCGCCAGCAGAGTCGGGGGCTCCTACGAGCAGTACTTC.

V and J are TRBV30 and TRBJ2-3; 10 bases fit TRBD2. The CDR3 is 15 amino acids. V shed 3 bases, J shed 6 bases, and the junction held 9 bases outside the gene matches. Germline CDR1 reads GTSNPN; CDR2 reads SVGIG (reference sequence). CDR3: CAWSRASGRGDTQYF. DNA for the CDR3: TGTGCCTGGAGCCGGGCTAGCGGGAGAGGGGATACGCAGTATTTT. The whole variable domain, remainder taken from reference TRBV30 and TRBJ2-3, is SQTIHQWPATLVQPVGSPLSLECTVEGTSNPNLYWYRQAAGRGLQLLFYSVGIGQISSEVPQNLSASRPQDRQFILSSKKLLLSDSGFYLCAWSRASGRGDTQYFGPGTRLTVL.

The chain couples TRBV11-2 to TRBJ2-3, with 15 nucleotides matching TRBD2. Germline CDR1 reads SGHAT; CDR2 reads FQNNGV. The CDR3 extends over 19 amino acids. V shed 1 base and J 1 base; nucleotides not matched to a gene: 6. The CDR3 loop reads CASSLGLGLAGGGTDTQYF. CDR3 DNA sequence: TGTGCCAGCAGCTTAGGTCTGGGACTAGCGGGGGGCGGCACAGATACGCAGTATTTT.